The 25 T cell receptor beta chains given below trace back to one sample, sequenced in a study of T cells after yellow fever vaccination. Each CDR3 protein is one row after TCRdb ran MiXCR on the 5' RACE reads. The table shows 300,000 or so distinct CDR3 sequences, with about 7.8% occurring only once. The material sequenced was PBMCs, taken 35 to 50 days after the first yellow fever vaccination. These TCRs come from a man aged 18 to 30 who received the YFV17D yellow fever vaccine.

This clonotype was picked up a small number of times. The V and J genes are TRBV7-9 and TRBJ2-1; 12 nucleotides match TRBD2. Per germline, CDR1 SEHNR and CDR2 FQNEAQ (reference sequence). J gave up 13 bases and V 2 bases, and 6 bases lay outside the gene matches. The CDR3 has 14 residues. The CDR3 DNA reads TGTGCCAGCAGCTTACTTGGGACTAGCGGGTACCAGTTCTTC. It encodes CASSLLGTSGYQFF.

This clonotype was recorded a few times. This chain uses TRBV7-9 with TRBJ2-2; perhaps TRBD1 as D (6 bases). CDR1 SEHNR and CDR2 FQNEAQ come from the germline V gene (reference sequence). The V gene lost 5 bases and the J gene lost 1 base, with 8 bases spanning the gap. This CDR3 contains 14 residues. CDR3 residues: CASSIRGNTGELFF. The CDR3 DNA sequence: TGTGCCAGCAGCATCAGGGGGAACACCGGGGAGCTGTTTTTT. Variable domain in full (rest from reference TRBV7-9 and TRBJ2-2): DTGVSQNPRHKITKRGQNVTFRCDPISEHNRLYWYRQTLGQGPEFLTYFQNEAQLEKSRLLSDRFSAERPKGSFSTLEIQRTEQGDSAMYLCASSIRGNTGELFFGEGSRLTVL.

This clonotype was seen a handful of times. The gene calls are TRBV4-3 and TRBJ1-3; 7 bases match TRBD1. The trim removed 4 bases at V and 2 bases at J, leaving 8 bases unmatched. The CDR3 consists of 16 residues. Germline CDR1 and CDR2: LGHNA and YSLEER. The CDR3 sequence is CASSLDREGAGNTIYF. The DNA for the CDR3 is TGCGCCAGCAGCCTAGACAGGGAGGGGGCTGGAAACACCATATATTTT.

The chain uses TRBV30 and TRBJ1-1; D not resolved. This CDR3 has 10 amino acids. V was trimmed by 5 bases and J by 3 bases, leaving 4 bases between them. The germline V gene has CDR1 GTSNPN and CDR2 SVGIG (reference sequence). CDR3 DNA: TGTGCCTGGCAGCACACTGAAGCTTTCTTT. It encodes CAWQHTEAFF.

This clonotype came up a few times. The chain recombines TRBV7-2 with TRBJ2-1; the match to TRBD1 covers 7 bases. Germline V gene data show CDR1 as SGHTA and CDR2 as FQGNSA. The CDR3 spans 13 residues. Trimming removed 5 bases from V and 6 bases from J; junction bases left unmatched: 4. The CDR3 here is CASSRGDSNEQFF. CDR3 in DNA: TGTGCCAGCAGCCGTGGGGACAGCAATGAGCAGTTCTTC. Drawing the rest from reference TRBV7-2 and TRBJ2-1, the complete variable domain is GAGVSQSPSNKVTEKGKDVELRCDPISGHTALYWYRQSLGQGLEFLIYFQGNSAPDKSGLPSDRFSAERTGGSVSTLTIQRTQQEDSAVYLCASSRGDSNEQFFGPGTRLTVL.

This clonotype was detected many times. The J gene is TRBJ1-4, the V gene TRBV5-5; possible D gene TRBD1, 6 bases. The ends were cut back, 3 bases at V and 3 bases at J, with 12 bases in the middle. From germline, CDR1 is SGHKS and CDR2 YYEKEE (reference sequence). The CDR3 covers 15 residues. The CDR3 loop reads CASSSTGRSNEKLFF. DNA for the CDR3: TGTGCCAGCAGCTCAACAGGGCGGTCTAATGAAAAACTGTTTTTT.

This chain connects TRBV29-1 to TRBJ1-2; 12 bases agree with TRBD1. Germline values: CDR1 SQVTM, CDR2 ANQGSEA. Unmatched junction bases numbered 2, after V lost 4 bases and J lost 5 bases. The CDR3 sequence is 13 residues long. For the CDR3, the DNA is TGCAGCGTTGGGGACAGGGGGCTGTATGGCTACACCTTC. This gives the protein CSVGDRGLYGYTF.

This clonotype was picked up many times. The chain couples TRBV5-1 to TRBJ2-5; 9 bases map to TRBD2. The V gene's germline CDR1 is SGHRS and CDR2 YFSETQ. The CDR3 contains 16 residues. V was pared by 4 bases and J by 1 base, with 8 bases of the junction left unmatched. The CDR3 sequence: CASSPPLAGAQETQYF. CDR3 DNA: TGCGCCAGCAGCCCTCCTTTAGCGGGGGCCCAAGAGACCCAGTACTTC.

The chain couples TRBV20-1 to TRBJ2-5, with D possibly being TRBD1 or TRBD2 (6 bases each). Per germline, CDR1 DFQATT and CDR2 SNEGSKA (reference sequence). This CDR3 region has 15 residues. The V gene lost 6 bases and the J gene lost 4 bases, with 21 bases spanning the gap. CDR3 sequence reads: CSAGHPGGLRETQYF. In nucleotides, the CDR3 is TGCAGTGCCGGGCACCCCGGGGGCCTACGAGAGACCCAGTACTTC.

The chain couples TRBV7-2 to TRBJ1-5; D ambiguous. V gave up 2 bases and J gave up 2 bases, with 10 bases separating them. Germline loops: CDR1 SGHTA, CDR2 FQGNSA. The length of the CDR3 is 15 residues. CDR3 coding DNA: TGTGCCAGCAGCTTAAACGGCCATGGCAATCAGCCCCAGCATTTT. The encoded protein is CASSLNGHGNQPQHF.

Ten or more counts support this clonotype. The CDR3 DNA is TGTGCCAGCAAACTAGACCCCCGGAGCACTGAAGCTTTCTTT. Its protein product is CASKLDPRSTEAFF. This chain joins TRBV12-3 or TRBV12-4 and TRBJ1-1; D unresolved. The CDR3 length is 14 residues. V lost 7 bases, J lost 4 bases, and 16 bases lay in between.

In its sample, this clonotype was seen a few times. The V and J genes are TRBV3-1 and TRBJ2-1; TRBD1 agrees at 7 bases. V gave up 2 bases and J gave up 4 bases; unmatched junction bases: 5. The CDR3 contains 15 residues. Germline V gene lookup returns CDR1 LGHDT and CDR2 YNNKEL (reference sequence). As DNA, the CDR3 is TGTGCCAGCAGCCAATATACAGGGGCTTACAATGAGCAGTTCTTC. As protein: CASSQYTGAYNEQFF.

The chain links TRBV3-1 to TRBJ2-2; D is unresolved. The CDR3 loop spans 13 amino acids. Looked up from germline, CDR1 is LGHDT and CDR2 is YNNKEL (reference sequence). Trimming left V 4 bases short and J 5 bases short, with 8 bases between. This CDR3 reads CASSPFTTGELFF. The CDR3 bases are TGTGCCAGCAGCCCGTTCACTACCGGGGAGCTGTTTTTT.

This clonotype has a handful of counts. The genes are TRBV20-1 and TRBJ1-6; 8 positions match TRBD1. V was clipped by 1 base and J by 6 bases; unmatched bases: 5. The V gene's germline CDR1 is DFQATT and CDR2 SNEGSKA (reference sequence). The CDR3 covers 15 residues. The CDR3 region is CSARGQGAGNSPLHF. The CDR3 DNA sequence: TGCAGTGCTAGAGGGCAGGGGGCCGGTAATTCACCCCTCCACTTT.

The chain carries TRBV18 and TRBJ2-5; D not resolved. V was cut by 0 bases and J by 5 bases, with 7 bases left in between. The CDR3 spans 13 residues. CDR1 is KGHSH, CDR2 LQKENI, per germline. CDR3 residues: CASSPPSLETQYF. The CDR3, as DNA: TGTGCCAGCTCACCACCGTCACTTGAGACCCAGTACTTC.

This chain links TRBV6-5 with TRBJ1-1; no clear D. Germline lookup yields CDR1 MNHEY and CDR2 SVGAGI. This CDR3 is built from 12 residues. Trimming left V 2 bases short and J 1 base short, with 2 bases between. This CDR3 reads CASSYENTEAFF. CDR3 nucleotides: TGTGCCAGCAGTTACGAGAACACTGAAGCTTTCTTT.

CDR3 amino acids: CASSYPGPATYNEQFF. The CDR3 nucleotides are TGTGCCAGCAGCTATCCGGGGCCCGCGACGTACAATGAGCAGTTCTTC. The chain joins TRBV5-6 to TRBJ2-1, with D perhaps TRBD1 or TRBD2 (5 bases each). V was clipped by 3 bases and J by 4 bases, with 17 bases between them. The CDR3 totals 16 residues. The germline CDR1 and CDR2 sequences are SGHDT and YYEEEE.

In its sample, this clonotype was seen a few times. The chain has TRBV20-1 and TRBJ1-5; possible D gene TRBD1, 5 bases. The ends were cut back, 8 bases at V and 1 base at J, with 21 bases in the middle. CDR1 DFQATT and CDR2 SNEGSKA come from the germline V gene (reference sequence). This CDR3 comprises 16 residues. CDR3 protein: CSTHSSGTASNQPQHF. CDR3 nucleotides: TGCAGTACTCACTCTTCCGGGACGGCGAGCAATCAGCCCCAGCATTTT.

There are a few counts of this clonotype. This rearrangement joins TRBV28 to TRBJ1-6; 9 bases are a match to TRBD1. CDR3 length: 16 amino acids. V shed 5 bases, J shed 5 bases, and the junction held 7 bases outside the gene matches. Germline values: CDR1 MDHEN, CDR2 SYDVKM. DNA of the CDR3: TGTGCCAGCAGTCCCGCCGGACAGGGGAATAATTCACCCCTCCACTTT. Amino acids: CASSPAGQGNNSPLHF.

The CDR3 DNA sequence: TGTGCCAGCAGCCAGCTGACTAGCGGTACAGATACGCAGTATTTT. Its protein is CASSQLTSGTDTQYF. The chain carries TRBV14 and TRBJ2-3; 9 bases line up with TRBD2. This CDR3 has 15 residues. The germline V gene encodes CDR1 SGHDN and CDR2 FVKESK. Trimming at V came to 3 bases and at J to 3 bases, leaving 4 bases not matched to a gene.

This clonotype was counted between two and nine times. The V and J genes are TRBV7-9 and TRBJ1-6, with TRBD1 matching 9 bases. The germline V gene has CDR1 SEHNR and CDR2 FQNEAQ (reference sequence). J was trimmed by 9 bases and V by 1 base; bases with no gene match: 7. The CDR3 runs to 16 residues. The CDR3 DNA is TGTGCCAGCAGCTTAGGGACAGGGGATAATAGTTCACCCCTCCACTTT. Amino acids: CASSLGTGDNSSPLHF.

This clonotype has only a few counts. The DNA for the CDR3 is TGCGCCAGCAGCCTCAACTCAGGGAACACTGAAGCTTTCTTT. This codes for CASSLNSGNTEAFF. The chain combines TRBV4-1 with TRBJ1-1; the D is unclear. Deletions cut 4 bases from V and 1 base from J, with 10 bases between. CDR3 length: 14 amino acids. Germline CDR1 reads MGHRA; CDR2 reads YSYEKL.

The rearrangement uses TRBV28 and TRBJ1-1; tentatively, D is TRBD1 (5 bases). Germline CDR1 MDHEN, CDR2 SYDVKM. The CDR3 length is 13 residues. Trimming stripped 1 base from V and 4 bases from J, with 7 bases between. CDR3 sequence reads: CASSLFRATEAFF. CDR3 sequence (DNA): TGTGCCAGCAGTTTATTCAGGGCCACTGAAGCTTTCTTT.

This sequence joins TRBV19 and TRBJ1-1; D is perhaps TRBD1 (5 bases). CDR1 LNHDA and CDR2 SQIVND come from the germline V gene (reference sequence). The CDR3 has 13 residues. Trimming took off 3 bases at V and 5 bases at J, with 10 bases between the two ends. The CDR3, as DNA: TGTGCCAGTAGTATGGGGGGTAGTACTGAAGCTTTCTTT. Translating gives CASSMGGSTEAFF.

This clonotype has just a few counts. J is TRBJ1-4 and V is TRBV6-1, with 7 bases matching TRBD1. Germline V gene lookup returns CDR1 MNHNS and CDR2 SASEGT. The J segment lost 7 bases and the V segment lost 5 bases, leaving 13 bases of the junction unmatched. The CDR3 loop spans 16 amino acids. DNA for the CDR3: TGTGCCAGCAGTCAAACCTTCCAGGGGGGAGGTGAAAAACTGTTTTTT. This codes for CASSQTFQGGGEKLFF.